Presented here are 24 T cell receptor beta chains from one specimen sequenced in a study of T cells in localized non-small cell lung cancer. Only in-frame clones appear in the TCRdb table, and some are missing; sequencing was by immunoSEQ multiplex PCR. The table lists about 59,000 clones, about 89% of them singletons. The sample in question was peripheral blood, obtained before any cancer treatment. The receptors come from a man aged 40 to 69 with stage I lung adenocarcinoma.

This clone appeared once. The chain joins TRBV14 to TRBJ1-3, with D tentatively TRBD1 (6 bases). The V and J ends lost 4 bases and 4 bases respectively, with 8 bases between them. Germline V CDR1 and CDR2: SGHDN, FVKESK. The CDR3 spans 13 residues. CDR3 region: CASSPGAGNTIYF. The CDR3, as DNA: TGTGCCAGCAGCCCAGGGGCCGGAAACACCATATATTTT.

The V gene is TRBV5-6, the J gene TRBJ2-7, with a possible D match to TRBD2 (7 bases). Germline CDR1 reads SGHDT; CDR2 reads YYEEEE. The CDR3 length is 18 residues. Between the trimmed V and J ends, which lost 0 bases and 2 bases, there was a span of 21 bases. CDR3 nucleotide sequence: TGTGCCAGCAGCTTGGTGGGGGGGCGGACGGAAAGAACCTACGAGCAGTACTTC. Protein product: CASSLVGGRTERTYEQYF. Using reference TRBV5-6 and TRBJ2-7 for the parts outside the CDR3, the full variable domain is DAGVTQSPTHLIKTRGQQVTLRCSPKSGHDTVSWYQQALGQGPQFIFQYYEEEERQRGNFPDRFSGHQFPNYSSELNVNALLLGDSALYLCASSLVGGRTERTYEQYFGPGTRLTVT.

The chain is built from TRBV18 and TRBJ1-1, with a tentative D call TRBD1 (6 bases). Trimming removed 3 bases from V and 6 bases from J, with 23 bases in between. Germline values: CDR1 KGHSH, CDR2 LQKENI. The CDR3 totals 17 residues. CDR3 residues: CASSPRTNQGTRSEAFF. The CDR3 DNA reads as TGTGCCAGCTCACCTCGCACGAACCAGGGGACCCGATCTGAAGCTTTCTTT.

CDR3 sequence reads: CASSNSGSGHNEQFF. CDR3 coding DNA: TGTGCCAGCAGTAATAGCGGGAGTGGCCACAATGAGCAGTTCTTC. V and J are TRBV7-8 and TRBJ2-1; 9 bases match TRBD2. The germline CDR1 and CDR2 sequences are SGHVS and FQNEAQ. V lost 6 bases to trimming and J lost 5 bases; unmatched junction nucleotides: 8. The CDR3 has 15 residues.

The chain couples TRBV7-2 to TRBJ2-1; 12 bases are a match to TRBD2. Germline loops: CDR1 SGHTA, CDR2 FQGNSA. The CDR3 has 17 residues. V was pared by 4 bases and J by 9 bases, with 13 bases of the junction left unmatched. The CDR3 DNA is TGTGCCAGCAGCTCCCGGACTAGCGGGGACTTCGCGGTTGAGCAGTTCTTC. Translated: CASSSRTSGDFAVEQFF.

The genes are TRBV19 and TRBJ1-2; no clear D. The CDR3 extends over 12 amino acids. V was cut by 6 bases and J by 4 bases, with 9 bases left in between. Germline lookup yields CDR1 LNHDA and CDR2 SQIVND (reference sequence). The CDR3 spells CASREVFYGYTF. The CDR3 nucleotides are TGTGCCAGTAGGGAGGTATTCTATGGCTACACCTTC.

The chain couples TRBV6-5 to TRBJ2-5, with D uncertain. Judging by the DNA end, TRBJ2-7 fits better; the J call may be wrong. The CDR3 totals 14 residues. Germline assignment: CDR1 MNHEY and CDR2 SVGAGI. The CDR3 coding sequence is TGTGCCAGCAGTTATGCCGGGCCTCTGGACGAGCAGTACTTC. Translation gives CASSYAGPLDEQYF.

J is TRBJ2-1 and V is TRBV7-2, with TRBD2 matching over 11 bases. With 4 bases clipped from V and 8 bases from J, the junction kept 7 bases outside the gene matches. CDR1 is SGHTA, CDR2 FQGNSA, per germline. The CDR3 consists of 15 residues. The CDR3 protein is CASSSLAGVKDEQFF. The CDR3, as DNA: TGTGCCAGCAGCTCACTAGCGGGAGTAAAGGATGAGCAGTTCTTC.

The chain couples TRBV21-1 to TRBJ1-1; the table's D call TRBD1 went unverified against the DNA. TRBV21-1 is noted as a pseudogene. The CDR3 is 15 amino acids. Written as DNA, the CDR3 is TGTGCCAGCAGCAAAAACAGGGTTGGGAACACTGAAGCTTTCTTT. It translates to CASSKNRVGNTEAFF.

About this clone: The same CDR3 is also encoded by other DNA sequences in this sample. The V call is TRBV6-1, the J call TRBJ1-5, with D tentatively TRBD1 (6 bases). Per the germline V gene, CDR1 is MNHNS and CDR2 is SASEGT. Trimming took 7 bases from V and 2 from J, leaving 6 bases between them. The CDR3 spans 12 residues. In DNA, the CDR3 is TGTGCCAGCACAGGGGGCAATCAGCCCCAGCATTTT. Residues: CASTGGNQPQHF.

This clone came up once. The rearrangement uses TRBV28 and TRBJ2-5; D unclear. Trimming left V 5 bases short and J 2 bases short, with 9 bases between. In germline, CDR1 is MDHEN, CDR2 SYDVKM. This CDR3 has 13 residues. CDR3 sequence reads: CASSVGGQETQYF. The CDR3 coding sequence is TGTGCCAGCAGTGTGGGTGGACAAGAGACCCAGTACTTC.

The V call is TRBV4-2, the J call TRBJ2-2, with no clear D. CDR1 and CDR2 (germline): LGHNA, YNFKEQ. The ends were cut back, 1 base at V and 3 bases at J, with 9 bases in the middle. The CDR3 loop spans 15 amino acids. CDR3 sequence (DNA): TGTGCCAGCAGCCAAGTGGTCCGGGACACCGGGGAGCTGTTTTTT. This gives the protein CASSQVVRDTGELFF.

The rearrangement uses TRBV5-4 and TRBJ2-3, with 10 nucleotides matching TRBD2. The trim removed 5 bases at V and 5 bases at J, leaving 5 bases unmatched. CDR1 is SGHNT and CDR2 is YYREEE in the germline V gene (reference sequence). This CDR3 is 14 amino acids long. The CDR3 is CASSRAGGGDTQYF. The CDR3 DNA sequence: TGTGCCAGCAGTCGAGCGGGAGGGGGAGATACGCAGTATTTT.

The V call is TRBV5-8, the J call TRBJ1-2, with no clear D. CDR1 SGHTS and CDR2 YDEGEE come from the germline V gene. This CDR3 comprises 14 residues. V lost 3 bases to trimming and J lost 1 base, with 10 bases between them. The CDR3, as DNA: TGTGCCAGCAGCTCTGGACGGAATAACTATGGCTACACCTTC. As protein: CASSSGRNNYGYTF.

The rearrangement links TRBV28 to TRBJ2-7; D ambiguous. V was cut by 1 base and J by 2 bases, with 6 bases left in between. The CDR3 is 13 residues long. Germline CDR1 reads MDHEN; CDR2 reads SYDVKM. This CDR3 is CASSLSITYEQYF. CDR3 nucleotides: TGTGCCAGCAGTTTATCCATCACCTACGAGCAGTACTTC.

CDR3 sequence: CASSQDMGTHDGYTF. CDR3 in DNA: TGCGCCAGCAGCCAAGACATGGGGACGCATGATGGCTACACCTTC. This rearrangement joins TRBV4-3 to TRBJ1-2; TRBD1 is a possible D gene (5 bases). Trimming removed 0 bases at V and 6 bases at J, with 14 bases between. This CDR3 is built from 15 residues. Germline lookup yields CDR1 LGHNA and CDR2 YSLEER.

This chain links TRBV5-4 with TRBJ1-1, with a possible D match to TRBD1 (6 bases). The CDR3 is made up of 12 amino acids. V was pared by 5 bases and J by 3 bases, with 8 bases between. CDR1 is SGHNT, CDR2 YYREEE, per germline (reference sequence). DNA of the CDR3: TGTGCCAGCAGACAGGGTCACACTGAAGCTTTCTTT. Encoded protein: CASRQGHTEAFF.

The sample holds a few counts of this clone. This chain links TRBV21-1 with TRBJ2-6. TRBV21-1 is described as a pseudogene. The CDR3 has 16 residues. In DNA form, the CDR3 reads TGTGCCAGCAGCAAAGTGGCCGGGCGCGGGGCCAACGTCCTGACTTTC. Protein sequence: CASSKVAGRGANVLTF.

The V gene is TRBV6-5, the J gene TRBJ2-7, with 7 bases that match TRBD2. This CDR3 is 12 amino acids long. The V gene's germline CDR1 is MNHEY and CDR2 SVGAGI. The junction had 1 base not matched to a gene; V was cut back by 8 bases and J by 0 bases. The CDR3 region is CASGGSSYEQYF. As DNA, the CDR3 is TGTGCCAGCGGCGGGAGCTCCTACGAGCAGTACTTC.

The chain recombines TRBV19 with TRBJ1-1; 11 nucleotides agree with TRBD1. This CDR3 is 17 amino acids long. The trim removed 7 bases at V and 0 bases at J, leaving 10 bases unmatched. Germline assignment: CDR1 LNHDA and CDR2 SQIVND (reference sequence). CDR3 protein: CASTPRGTGGMNTEAFF. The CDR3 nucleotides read TGTGCCAGTACCCCACGTGGGACAGGGGGAATGAACACTGAAGCTTTCTTT.

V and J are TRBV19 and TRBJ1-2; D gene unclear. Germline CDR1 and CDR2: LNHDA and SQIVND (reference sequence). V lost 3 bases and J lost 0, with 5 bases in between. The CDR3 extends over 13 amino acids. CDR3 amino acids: CASSIHANYGYTF. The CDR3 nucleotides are TGTGCCAGTAGTATTCACGCTAACTATGGCTACACCTTC.

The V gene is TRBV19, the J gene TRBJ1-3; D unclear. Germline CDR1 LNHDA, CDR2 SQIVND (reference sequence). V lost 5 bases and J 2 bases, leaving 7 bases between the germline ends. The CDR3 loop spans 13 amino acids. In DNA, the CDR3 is TGTGCCAGTAGTCCAGAAACTGGAAACACCATATATTTT. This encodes CASSPETGNTIYF.

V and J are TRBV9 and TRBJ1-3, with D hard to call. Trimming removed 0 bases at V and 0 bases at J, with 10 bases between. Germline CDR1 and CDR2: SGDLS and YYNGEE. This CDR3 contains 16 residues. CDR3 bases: TGTGCCAGCAGCGTAGACCCCGGGAGCTCTGGAAACACCATATATTTT. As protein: CASSVDPGSSGNTIYF.

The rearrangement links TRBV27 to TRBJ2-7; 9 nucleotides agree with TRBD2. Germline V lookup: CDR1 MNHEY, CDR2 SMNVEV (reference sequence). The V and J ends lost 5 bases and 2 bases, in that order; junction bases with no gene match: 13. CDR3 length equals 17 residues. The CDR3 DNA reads TGTGCCAGCAGTACACCCGGGCCTAGCGGGACCCCCTACGAGCAGTACTTC. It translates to CASSTPGPSGTPYEQYF.